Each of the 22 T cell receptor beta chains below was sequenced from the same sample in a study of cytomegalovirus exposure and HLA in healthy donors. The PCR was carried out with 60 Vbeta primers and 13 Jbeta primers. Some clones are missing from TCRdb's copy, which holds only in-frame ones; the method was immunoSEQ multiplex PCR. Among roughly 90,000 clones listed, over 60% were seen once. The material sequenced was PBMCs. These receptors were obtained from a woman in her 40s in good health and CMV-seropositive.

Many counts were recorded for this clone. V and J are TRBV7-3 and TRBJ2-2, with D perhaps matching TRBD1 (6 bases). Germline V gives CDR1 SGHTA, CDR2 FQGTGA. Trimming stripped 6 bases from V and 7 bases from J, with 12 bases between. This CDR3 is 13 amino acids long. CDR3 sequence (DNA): TGTGCCAGCAGTCCAGGGGAGCTCGGGGAGCTGTTTTTT. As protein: CASSPGELGELFF.

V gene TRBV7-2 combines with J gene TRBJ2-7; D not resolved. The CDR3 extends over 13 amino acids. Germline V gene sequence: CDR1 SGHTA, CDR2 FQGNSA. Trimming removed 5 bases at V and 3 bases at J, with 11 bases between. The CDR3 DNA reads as TGTGCCAGCAGCCCCCATGCGGACTACGAGCAGTACTTC. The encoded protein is CASSPHADYEQYF.

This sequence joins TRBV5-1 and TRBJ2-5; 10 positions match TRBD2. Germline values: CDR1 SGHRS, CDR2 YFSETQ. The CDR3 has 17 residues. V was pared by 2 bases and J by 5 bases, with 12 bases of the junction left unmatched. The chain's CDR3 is CASSFTSGTEVGETQYF. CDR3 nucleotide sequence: TGCGCCAGCAGCTTCACTAGCGGGACGGAGGTAGGGGAGACCCAGTACTTC. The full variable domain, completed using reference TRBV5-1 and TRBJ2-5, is KAGVTQTPRYLIKTRGQQVTLSCSPISGHRSVSWYQQTPGQGLQFLFEYFSETQRNKGNFPGRFSGRQFSNSRSEMNVSTLELGDSALYLCASSFTSGTEVGETQYFGPGTRLLVL.

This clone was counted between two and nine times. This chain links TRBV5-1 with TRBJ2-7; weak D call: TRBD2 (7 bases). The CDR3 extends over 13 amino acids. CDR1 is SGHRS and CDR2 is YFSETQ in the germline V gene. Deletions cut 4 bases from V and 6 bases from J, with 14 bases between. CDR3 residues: CASSLGGGVEQYF. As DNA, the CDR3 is TGCGCCAGCAGCCTGGGGGGGGGCGTCGAGCAGTACTTC.

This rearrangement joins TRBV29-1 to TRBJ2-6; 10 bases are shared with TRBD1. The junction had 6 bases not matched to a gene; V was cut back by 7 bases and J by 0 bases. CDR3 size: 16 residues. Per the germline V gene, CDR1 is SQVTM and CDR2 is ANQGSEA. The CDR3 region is CSARTGGNSGANVLTF. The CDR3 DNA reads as TGCAGCGCCCGGACAGGGGGGAACTCTGGGGCCAACGTCCTGACTTTC.

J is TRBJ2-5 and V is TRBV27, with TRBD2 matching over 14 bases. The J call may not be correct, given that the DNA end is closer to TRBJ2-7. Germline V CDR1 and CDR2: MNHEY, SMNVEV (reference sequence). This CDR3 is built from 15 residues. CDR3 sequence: CASSLMGLAGVEQYF. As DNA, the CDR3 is TGTGCCAGCAGTTTAATGGGACTAGCGGGAGTCGAGCAGTACTTC.

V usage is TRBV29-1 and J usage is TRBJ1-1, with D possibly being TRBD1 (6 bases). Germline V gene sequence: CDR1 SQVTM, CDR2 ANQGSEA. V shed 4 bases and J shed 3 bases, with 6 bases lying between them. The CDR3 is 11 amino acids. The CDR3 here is CSVAGDTEAFF. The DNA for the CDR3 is TGCAGCGTTGCAGGGGACACTGAAGCTTTCTTT.

The CDR3 is CASSEGQGSIYEQFF. Here the CDR3 DNA reads TGTGCCAGCAGTGAAGGACAGGGGTCAATTTATGAGCAGTTCTTC. The chain uses TRBV6-4 and TRBJ2-1, with TRBD1 identical over 9 bases. CDR1 is MRHNA, CDR2 SNTAGT, per germline. The CDR3 extends over 15 amino acids. V lost 3 bases, J lost 8 bases, and 8 bases stayed unmatched.

The CDR3 DNA is TGTGCCAGCAGCTCAGACAGGGACTCTAACTATGGCTACACCTTC. This encodes CASSSDRDSNYGYTF. The chain employs TRBV7-9 and TRBJ1-2; 7 bases fit TRBD1. Germline lookup yields CDR1 SEHNR and CDR2 FQNEAQ (reference sequence). J lost 0 bases, V lost 4 bases, and 5 bases had no gene match. This CDR3 region has 15 residues.

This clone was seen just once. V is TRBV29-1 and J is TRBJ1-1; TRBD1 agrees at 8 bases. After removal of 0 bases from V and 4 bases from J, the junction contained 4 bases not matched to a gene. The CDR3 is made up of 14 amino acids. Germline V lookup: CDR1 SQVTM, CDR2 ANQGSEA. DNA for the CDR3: TGCAGCGTTGAAGAGCAGGGGGCAGGCACTGAAGCTTTCTTT. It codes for CSVEEQGAGTEAFF.

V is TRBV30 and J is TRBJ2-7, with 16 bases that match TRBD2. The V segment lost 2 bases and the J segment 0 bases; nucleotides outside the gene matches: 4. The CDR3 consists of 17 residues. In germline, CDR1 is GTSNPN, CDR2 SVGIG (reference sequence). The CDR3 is CAWSFGTSGRVSYEQYF. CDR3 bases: TGTGCCTGGAGTTTCGGGACTAGCGGGAGGGTCTCCTACGAGCAGTACTTC.

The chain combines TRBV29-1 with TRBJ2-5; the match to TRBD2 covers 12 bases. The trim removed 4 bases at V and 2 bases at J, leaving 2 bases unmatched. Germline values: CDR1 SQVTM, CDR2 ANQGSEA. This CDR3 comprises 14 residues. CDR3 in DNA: TGCAGCGTTGGGCTAGCGGGAGGGCAAGAGACCCAGTACTTC. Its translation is CSVGLAGGQETQYF.

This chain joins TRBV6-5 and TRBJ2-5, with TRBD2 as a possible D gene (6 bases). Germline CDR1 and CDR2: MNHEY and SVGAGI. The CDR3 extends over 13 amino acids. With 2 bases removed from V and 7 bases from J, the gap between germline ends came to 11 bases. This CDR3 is CASSYGGAGTQYF. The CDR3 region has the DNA TGTGCCAGCAGTTACGGAGGGGCGGGGACCCAGTACTTC.

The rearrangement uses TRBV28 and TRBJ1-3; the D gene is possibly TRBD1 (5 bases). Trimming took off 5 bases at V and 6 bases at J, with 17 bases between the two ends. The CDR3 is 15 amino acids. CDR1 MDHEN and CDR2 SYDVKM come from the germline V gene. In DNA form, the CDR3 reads TGTGCCAGCAGTCCGTCTTGGGGCTTGGTAAACACCATATATTTT. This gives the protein CASSPSWGLVNTIYF.

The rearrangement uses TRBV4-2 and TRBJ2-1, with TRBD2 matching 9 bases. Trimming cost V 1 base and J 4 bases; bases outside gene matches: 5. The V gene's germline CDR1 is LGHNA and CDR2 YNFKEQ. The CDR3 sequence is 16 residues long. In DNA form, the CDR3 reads TGTGCCAGCAGCCAAGGGGCGGGAGGGACTTACAATGAGCAGTTCTTC. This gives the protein CASSQGAGGTYNEQFF.

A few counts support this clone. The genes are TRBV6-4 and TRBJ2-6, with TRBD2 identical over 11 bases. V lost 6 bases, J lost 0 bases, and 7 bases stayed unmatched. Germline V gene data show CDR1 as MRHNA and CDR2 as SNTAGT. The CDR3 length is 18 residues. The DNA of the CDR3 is TGTGCCAGCAGCCATAGCGGGAGGGCCCCCTCTGGGGCCAACGTCCTGACTTTC. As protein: CASSHSGRAPSGANVLTF.

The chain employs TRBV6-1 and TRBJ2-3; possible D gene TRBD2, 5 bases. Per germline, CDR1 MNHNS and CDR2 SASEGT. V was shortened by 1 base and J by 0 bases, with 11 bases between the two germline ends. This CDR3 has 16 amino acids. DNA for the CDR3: TGTGCCAGCAGTGAAGGAGTCGGACTTAGCACAGATACGCAGTATTTT. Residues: CASSEGVGLSTDTQYF.

CDR3 amino acids: CASSQQGNAPTSGYYNEQFF. CDR3 bases: TGTGCCAGCAGTCAACAGGGGAACGCTCCCACTAGCGGTTACTACAATGAGCAGTTCTTC. The chain has TRBV28 and TRBJ2-1; weak D call: TRBD2 (8 bases). The germline V and J ends were trimmed by 5 bases and 3 bases, with 29 bases remaining between them. The CDR3 spans 20 residues. Germline loops: CDR1 MDHEN, CDR2 SYDVKM. The complete variable domain, with remaining parts taken from reference TRBV28 and TRBJ2-1, reads DVKVTQSSRYLVKRTGEKVFLECVQDMDHENMFWYRQDPGLGLRLIYFSYDVKMKEKGDIPEGYSVSREKKERFSLILESASTNQTSMYLCASSQQGNAPTSGYYNEQFFGPGTRLTVL.

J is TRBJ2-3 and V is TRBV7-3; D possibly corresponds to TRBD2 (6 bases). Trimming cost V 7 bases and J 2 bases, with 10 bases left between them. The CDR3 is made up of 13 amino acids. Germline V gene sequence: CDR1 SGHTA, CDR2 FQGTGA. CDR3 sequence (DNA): TGTGCCAGCAAGGGCGGGAACACAGATACGCAGTATTTT. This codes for CASKGGNTDTQYF. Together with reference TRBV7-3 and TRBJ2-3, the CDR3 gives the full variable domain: GAGVSQTPSNKVTEKGKYVELRCDPISGHTALYWYRQSLGQGPEFLIYFQGTGAADDSGLPNDRFFAVRPEGSVSTLKIQRTERGDSAVYLCASKGGNTDTQYFGPGTRLTVL.

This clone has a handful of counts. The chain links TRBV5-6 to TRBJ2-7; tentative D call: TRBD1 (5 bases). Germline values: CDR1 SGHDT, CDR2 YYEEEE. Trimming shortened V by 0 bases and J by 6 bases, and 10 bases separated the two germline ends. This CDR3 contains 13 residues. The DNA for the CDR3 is TGTGCCAGCAGCTTGGCGCGAAGGGGCGAGCAGTACTTC. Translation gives CASSLARRGEQYF.

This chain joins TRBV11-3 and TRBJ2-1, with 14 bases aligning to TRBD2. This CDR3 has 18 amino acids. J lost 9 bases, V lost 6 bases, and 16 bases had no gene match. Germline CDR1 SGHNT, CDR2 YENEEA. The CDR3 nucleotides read TGTGCCAGCAGTCACAAACCGGCGACTAGCGGGAGGGCCGGTGAGCAGTTCTTC. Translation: CASSHKPATSGRAGEQFF.

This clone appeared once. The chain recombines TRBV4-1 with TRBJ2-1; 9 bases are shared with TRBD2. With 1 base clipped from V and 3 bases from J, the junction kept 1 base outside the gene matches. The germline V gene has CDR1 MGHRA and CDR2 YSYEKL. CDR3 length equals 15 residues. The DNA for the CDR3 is TGCGCCAGCAGCCAAGGACTAGCGGTCTACAATGAGCAGTTCTTC. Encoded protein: CASSQGLAVYNEQFF.